A single sample is the source of the 25 T cell receptor beta chains below, sequenced in a study of T cells in Graves' hyperthyroidism and ophthalmopathy. RNA transcripts were the template for amplifying TCR beta CDR3 regions. The study used the HTBI primer set for a first-round RT-PCR of the TCR CDR3. Via MiXCR, TCRdb re-called the multiplex PCR reads, giving one row per CDR3 protein. Among 350,000 to 500,000 distinct CDR3 sequences listed, about 13% were seen once. The specimen was blood. Every receptor here comes from a woman between 18 and 29 years old with Graves' hyperthyroidism.

Ten or more counts support this clonotype. The chain uses TRBV28 and TRBJ1-6, with no clear D. Per the germline V gene, CDR1 is MDHEN and CDR2 is SYDVKM. Trimming left V 3 bases short and J 0 bases short, with 6 bases between. This CDR3 comprises 15 residues. CDR3 nucleotides: TGTGCCAGCAGTTTTTTGGGCTCCTATAATTCACCCCTCCACTTT. Translating gives CASSFLGSYNSPLHF.

J is TRBJ2-7 and V is TRBV19; D is unclear. The germline CDR1 and CDR2 sequences are LNHDA and SQIVND (reference sequence). V was clipped by 9 bases and J by 4 bases, with 19 bases between them. This CDR3 is 14 amino acids long. The chain's CDR3 is CASSDPLVEYEQYF. The CDR3 coding sequence is TGTGCCAGCTCCGATCCTCTCGTGGAATACGAGCAGTACTTC.

This clonotype came up many times. The J gene is TRBJ2-5, the V gene TRBV20-1; 8 nucleotides align to TRBD2. CDR1 is DFQATT and CDR2 is SNEGSKA in the germline V gene (reference sequence). The CDR3 is 14 residues long. J gave up 1 base and V 2 bases, and 3 bases lay outside the gene matches. CDR3 sequence reads: CSARLAGRQETQYF. In DNA, the CDR3 is TGCAGTGCTAGACTAGCGGGCCGCCAAGAGACCCAGTACTTC.

The sample holds many counts of this clonotype. This chain uses TRBV2 with TRBJ2-1, with TRBD1 matching over 10 bases. Losses at the gene ends were 6 bases for V and 8 bases for J; bases not matched to a gene: 4. This CDR3 contains 13 residues. Germline CDR1 and CDR2: SNHLY and FYNNEI. The DNA of the CDR3 is TGTGCCAGCAGGACAGGGGGCCGCGATGAGCAGTTCTTC. Encoded protein: CASRTGGRDEQFF.

This clonotype has just a few counts. CDR3 sequence (DNA): TGTGCCAGCAGCCTCTCTGGCAGCGGGATGCCAGCCCCTGAGCAGTTCTTC. Translating it yields CASSLSGSGMPAPEQFF. This rearrangement joins TRBV11-2 to TRBJ2-1; 7 bases agree with TRBD2. The J segment lost 9 bases and the V segment lost 5 bases, leaving 19 bases of the junction unmatched. The CDR3 sequence is 17 residues long. Germline values: CDR1 SGHAT, CDR2 FQNNGV.

This clonotype was observed many times. The chain employs TRBV10-3 and TRBJ2-3, with 9 bases that match TRBD2. Germline V gene sequence: CDR1 ENHRY, CDR2 SYGVKD. The trim removed 2 bases at V and 6 bases at J, leaving 0 bases unmatched. This CDR3 region has 13 residues. CDR3 coding DNA: TGTGCCATCAGTGAGGGACTAGCGGATACGCAGTATTTT. Translation gives CAISEGLADTQYF.

The sample holds a few counts of this clonotype. The chain links TRBV28 to TRBJ1-4, with 8 bases identical to TRBD1. The trim removed 3 bases at V and 4 bases at J, leaving 4 bases unmatched. The germline CDR1 and CDR2 sequences are MDHEN and SYDVKM. This CDR3 has 15 residues. The CDR3 DNA follows: TGTGCCAGCAGTTTTCCGGACAGGGTTAATGAAAAACTGTTTTTT. It translates to CASSFPDRVNEKLFF.

This clonotype was observed at least ten times. The CDR3 DNA reads as TGTGCCAGCAGTTTTTATGGGACAGGGTCTTCCTACGAGCAGTACTTC. This sequence encodes CASSFYGTGSSYEQYF. The chain couples TRBV12-3 or TRBV12-4 to TRBJ2-7, with 9 bases lining up with TRBD1. The V gene end was trimmed by 3 bases and the J gene end by 1 base; junction bases not matched to a gene: 7. This CDR3 region has 16 residues.

This clonotype was recorded many times. This chain links TRBV7-9 with TRBJ2-1; D gene ambiguous. The CDR3 runs to 15 residues. Germline V gene lookup returns CDR1 SEHNR and CDR2 FQNEAQ (reference sequence). Trimming cost V 6 bases and J 1 base, with 13 bases left between them. The CDR3 spells CASRVLGESYNEQFF. CDR3 bases: TGTGCCAGCAGGGTACTGGGTGAATCCTACAATGAGCAGTTCTTC.

At least ten counts were recorded for this clonotype. The chain joins TRBV5-4 to TRBJ1-1; the D gene is possibly TRBD1 (5 bases). Trimming took off 4 bases at V and 2 bases at J, with 21 bases between the two ends. CDR1 is SGHNT, CDR2 YYREEE, per germline (reference sequence). CDR3 length: 17 amino acids. This chain's CDR3 is CASSPPGSSSHNTEAFF. CDR3 bases: TGTGCCAGCAGCCCACCAGGGTCATCCTCTCACAACACTGAAGCTTTCTTT.

This clonotype was seen repeatedly, ten times or more. The chain joins TRBV15 to TRBJ1-5, with D perhaps TRBD1 (5 bases). The CDR3 covers 14 residues. Germline V gene lookup returns CDR1 LNHNV and CDR2 YYDKDF (reference sequence). Trimming cost V 0 bases and J 6 bases, with 9 bases left between them. The CDR3: CATSRDQGSQPQHF. Written as DNA, the CDR3 is TGTGCCACCAGCAGAGATCAGGGAAGTCAGCCCCAGCATTTT.

This clonotype was recorded a few times. This chain connects TRBV29-1 to TRBJ1-3, with 9 bases lining up with TRBD1. Trimming removed 6 bases from V and 4 bases from J; junction bases left unmatched: 10. The CDR3 covers 15 residues. Germline values: CDR1 SQVTM, CDR2 ANQGSEA. CDR3 residues: CSVARGQGAGNTIYF. The CDR3 bases are TGCAGCGTGGCCCGGGGACAGGGAGCCGGAAACACCATATATTTT.

The chain carries TRBV10-3 and TRBJ2-7; 13 nucleotides line up with TRBD2. This CDR3 region has 15 residues. The germline V gene has CDR1 ENHRY and CDR2 SYGVKD. V was clipped by 4 bases and J by 6 bases; unmatched bases: 6. Here the CDR3 reads CAISGTSGSMSEQYF. The CDR3 DNA sequence: TGTGCCATCAGTGGGACTAGCGGGAGTATGTCCGAGCAGTACTTC.

This clonotype occurred a few times. This may be a read error: a much more frequent sequence differs by one nucleotide. The V call is TRBV30, the J call TRBJ1-1; weak D call: TRBD1 (6 bases). The CDR3 has 12 residues. Germline-derived CDR1 and CDR2 are GTSNPN and SVGIG (reference sequence). CDR3 nucleotide sequence: TGTGCCTGGTGGTCAGGGGTCACTGAAGCTTCCTTT. Residues: CAWWSGVTEASF.

Concerning this clonotype: The junction does not match germline at one end; this may be a read error. The chain couples TRBV10-1 to TRBJ1-1; possibly TRBD1 for D (5 bases). The V gene's germline CDR1 is WNHNN and CDR2 SYGVQD (reference sequence). This CDR3 contains 15 residues. CDR3 bases: TGTGTCATCAGTGAGACGGACAAGGCTCTCGCTGAAGCTTTCTTT. This gives the protein CVISETDKALAEAFF.

In its sample, this clonotype was seen many times. The CDR3: CASTQTGALASYEQYF. CDR3 sequence (DNA): TGTGCCAGCACACAGACAGGGGCCCTAGCGTCCTACGAGCAGTACTTC. The chain is built from TRBV28 and TRBJ2-7, with 8 bases matching TRBD1. Germline V gene data show CDR1 as MDHEN and CDR2 as SYDVKM. The trim removed 7 bases at V and 1 base at J, leaving 12 bases unmatched. This CDR3 spans 16 amino acids.

This clonotype appeared many times. The rearrangement joins TRBV20-1 to TRBJ2-3; TRBD2 matches at 7 bases. This CDR3 contains 14 residues. Germline trimming cut 5 bases from V and 0 bases from J; bases unmatched to any gene: 5. Per germline, CDR1 DFQATT and CDR2 SNEGSKA (reference sequence). CDR3 sequence reads: CSALRSGSTDTQYF. In DNA, the CDR3 is TGCAGTGCTTTACGTAGCGGGAGCACAGATACGCAGTATTTT.

At least ten counts were recorded for this clonotype. For the CDR3, the DNA is TGTGCCAGCAGCCTAGGAAATACCTACGAGCAGTACTTC. As protein: CASSLGNTYEQYF. The chain is built from TRBV2 and TRBJ2-7; D remains ambiguous. Germline CDR1 and CDR2: SNHLY and FYNNEI. Between the trimmed V and J ends, which lost 6 bases and 2 bases, there was a span of 11 bases. There are 13 residues in the CDR3.

On this clonotype itself: A read error may explain this, as a much larger clone is one base away. The chain carries TRBV7-3 and TRBJ2-1, with D possibly called TRBD1 or TRBD2 (5 bases each). The ends were cut back, 4 bases at V and 8 bases at J, with 18 bases in the middle. The germline CDR1 and CDR2 sequences are SGHTA and FQGTGA. This CDR3 spans 15 amino acids. CDR3 region: CASSSTGQRGDEQFF. The CDR3 DNA is TGTGCCAGCAGCTCAACGGGCCAAAGGGGAGATGAGCAGTTCTTC.

This clonotype has a count of ten or more. CDR3 loop: CSARGVTRAGTDTQYF. In DNA, the CDR3 is TGCAGTGCTAGAGGAGTGACGAGGGCCGGCACAGATACGCAGTATTTT. The chain joins TRBV20-1 to TRBJ2-3, with D perhaps matching TRBD2 (5 bases). The CDR3 has 16 residues. CDR1 and CDR2 (germline): DFQATT, SNEGSKA (reference sequence). Trimming pared 1 base from V and 1 base from J, leaving 15 bases between.

The V gene is TRBV27, the J gene TRBJ1-5; 10 bases agree with TRBD1. V gave up 6 bases and J gave up 1 base; unmatched junction bases: 3. Germline CDR1 is MNHEY and CDR2 is SMNVEV (reference sequence). The CDR3 runs 15 residues. The CDR3 nucleotides read TGTGCCAGCAGGGGGGACAGGGGAAGCAATCAGCCCCAGCATTTT. Its protein is CASRGDRGSNQPQHF.

At least ten counts were recorded for this clonotype. V is TRBV30 and J is TRBJ1-1; perhaps TRBD1 as D (6 bases). V lost 5 bases and J 6 bases, leaving 13 bases between the germline ends. The germline V gene has CDR1 GTSNPN and CDR2 SVGIG (reference sequence). The CDR3 covers 12 residues. The CDR3 DNA reads TGTGCCTGGGTGAGGGGGAATCCTGAAGCTTTCTTT. Translation: CAWVRGNPEAFF.

This clonotype was counted many times. The chain employs TRBV27 and TRBJ1-1, with a weak D call TRBD1 (5 bases). This CDR3 has 13 amino acids. The V gene's germline CDR1 is MNHEY and CDR2 SMNVEV (reference sequence). V lost 5 bases, J lost 4 bases, and 11 bases lay in between. Here the CDR3 reads CASSPLGRTEAFF. Here the CDR3 DNA reads TGTGCCAGCAGTCCACTGGGGCGCACTGAAGCTTTCTTT.

This clonotype came up many times. This chain links TRBV4-3 with TRBJ2-7, with D maybe TRBD1 (5 bases). Trimming cost V 0 bases and J 5 bases, with 11 bases left between them. CDR1 and CDR2 (germline): LGHNA, YSLEER. This CDR3 region has 14 residues. Here the CDR3 reads CASSQDRLRDEQYF. CDR3 coding DNA: TGCGCCAGCAGCCAAGATCGACTCAGGGACGAGCAGTACTTC.

This clonotype showed up many times. DNA of the CDR3: TGCAGTGCTATTATTCCTGGCTCCTACGAGCAGTACTTC. Encoded protein: CSAIIPGSYEQYF. The chain carries TRBV20-1 and TRBJ2-7; D is uncertain. V was clipped by 4 bases and J by 0 bases, with 10 bases between them. CDR1 is DFQATT, CDR2 SNEGSKA, per germline (reference sequence). This CDR3 is built from 13 residues.